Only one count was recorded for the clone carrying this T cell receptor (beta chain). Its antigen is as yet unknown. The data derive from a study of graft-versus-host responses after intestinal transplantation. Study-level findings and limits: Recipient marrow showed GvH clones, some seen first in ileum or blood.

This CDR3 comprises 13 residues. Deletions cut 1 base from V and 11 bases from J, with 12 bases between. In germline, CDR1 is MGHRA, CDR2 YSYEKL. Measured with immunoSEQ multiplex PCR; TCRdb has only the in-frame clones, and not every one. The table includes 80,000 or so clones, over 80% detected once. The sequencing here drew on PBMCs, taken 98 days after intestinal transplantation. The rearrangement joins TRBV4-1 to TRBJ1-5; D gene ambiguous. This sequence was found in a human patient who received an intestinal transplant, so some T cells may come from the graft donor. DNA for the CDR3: TGCGCCAGCAGCCAAGTGGAGCTTTCGGCCCAGCATTTT. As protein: CASSQVELSAQHF.